This T cell receptor beta chain derives from a study of technical replicates of blood from a handful of donors (dated by TCRdb to about 2017). The library was generated by the immunoSEQ multiplex PCR assay. TCRdb provides this immuneACCESS table in a form limited to in-frame rearrangements. Some clones are lacking; in checked studies, under half of them reflect an unresolved V gene, and why the rest are absent is not known. This sample holds about 88,000 clones; roughly 92% were observed only once. The ten largest clonotypes hold under 0.3% of the sample. V is reduced by 3 bases and J by 6 bases, leaving a spacing of 8 bases between them. Its CDR3 holds 12 amino acids, cysteine through phenylalanine. Of the read, only the CDR3 DNA is kept; its 36 bases are in frame from base 1. CDR1 and CDR2 were assigned from the germline V gene as SGHRS and YFSETQ. In regard to this clone: Its antigen remains undetermined. The sample holds no much larger clone one base away, and base qualities are not on file.

This receptor chain uses TRBV5-1 and TRBJ2-3; the D gene assignment is ambiguous. Sequenced material: T cells isolated from PBMCs. The clonotype originates from a human donor in good health. The sequenced DNA is TGCGCCAGCAGCTACTCGCTTGATACGCAGTATTTT. Protein translation: CASSYSLDTQYF.